This record looks at one T cell receptor (beta chain) sequence and its context. The data are from a study of T cell responses to AZD1222 COVID-19 vaccine. Study information: Pooled samples include second doses given at about 4 or 12 weeks.

The CDR3 totals 23 residues. Repertoires were generated with immunoSEQ multiplex PCR, while TCRdb's copy carries only in-frame clones and drops some. In the table there are roughly 100,000 clones, roughly nine tenths of which are singletons. This specimen was peripheral blood, taken on day 0 of AZD1222 vaccination. The chain joins TRBV21-1 to TRBJ1-5; the D call in the table, TRBD1, was not verified against the DNA. TRBV21-1 is marked as a pseudogene. This TCR was sampled from an adult in good health. The CDR3 spells CASSKGASYAGGHATSSRQPQHF. CDR3 bases: TGTGCCAGCAGCAAAGGGGCGTCCTACGCAGGGGGGCATGCTACAAGTTCCAGGCAGCCCCAGCATTTT.